Sequencing of this TCR beta chain was carried out in a study of blood T cell repertoires in COVID-19. Overall study context: Acute-phase and convalescent COVID-19 samples originated in the United States, Italy and Spain. Sample material is recorded as cDNA or gDNA derived from T cells, B-cell-depleted T cells, or PBMCs.

Original processing methods: Amplified reference gene primers provided the basis for estimating nucleated cell counts. Assay: immunoSEQ multiplex PCR; the TCRdb copy retains only in-frame clones and omits some. V and J calls and clone size follow that table, whereas D and trimming were derived from the DNA. The sample lists approximately 230,000 clones; approximately 82% were seen once. The V gene lost 7 bases and the J gene lost 9 bases, with 10 bases spanning the gap. The CDR3 loop spans 12 amino acids. Sequenced: peripheral blood. This clonotype was obtained from a woman of 80 years or more with active or convalescent COVID-19. The chain has TRBV12-3 or TRBV12-4 and TRBJ1-6; D remains unclear. The CDR3 sequence: CASKVSGSPLHF. CDR3 DNA: TGTGCCAGCAAAGTCTCAGGTTCACCCCTCCACTTT.